This T cell receptor (beta chain) appears in the sequencing data of a study of a mutant IDH1 vaccine in newly diagnosed glioma. Whole-study context: In weeks 1, 3, 5, 7, 11, 15, 19 and 23, patients were immunized, eight times in all. Patients arrived already treated with radiotherapy, temozolomide, or both, most having had both.

General study points: Vaccine-induced immune responses occurred in under 95% of patients.

Worth noting for this clone: Its antigen is unidentified.

Germline loops: CDR1 SNHLY, CDR2 FYNNEI. V dropped 10 bases and J dropped 2 bases, with 7 bases sitting between them. The CDR3 sequence is 11 residues long. As to time point: week 5, during vaccination. Doses comprised 300 ug of mutant IDH1 20-mer peptide each, plus topical imiquimod. Here immunoSEQ multiplex PCR was the method, and the copy in TCRdb shows in-frame clones only, minus some. The data contain approximately 76,000 clones, roughly nine tenths of them singletons. The chain is built from TRBV2 and TRBJ2-3; D unresolved. The sample here was PBMCs, taken from a glioma patient whose treatment included an IDH1 peptide vaccine. The clonotype was recovered from a woman aged 45-59 years with glioma. The CDR3 nucleotides are TGTGCCACGTCCCACACAGATACGCAGTATTTT. Translation: CATSHTDTQYF.